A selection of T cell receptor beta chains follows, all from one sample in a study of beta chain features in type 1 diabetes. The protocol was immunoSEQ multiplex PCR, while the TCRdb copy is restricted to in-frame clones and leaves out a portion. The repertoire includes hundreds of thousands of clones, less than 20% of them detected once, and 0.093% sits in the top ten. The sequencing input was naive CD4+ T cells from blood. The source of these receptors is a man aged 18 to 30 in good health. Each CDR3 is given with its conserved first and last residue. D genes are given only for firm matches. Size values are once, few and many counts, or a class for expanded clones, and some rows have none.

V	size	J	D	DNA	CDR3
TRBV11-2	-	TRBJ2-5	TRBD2	TGTGCCAGCAGCTTGGTAGCGGGGGGCTTAAACCAAGAGACCCAGTACTTC	CASSLVAGGLNQETQYF
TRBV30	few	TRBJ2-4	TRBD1	TGTGCCTGGTTGGGGACAGGGGGTAACATTCAGTACTTC	CAWLGTGGNIQYF
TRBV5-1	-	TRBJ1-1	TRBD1	TGCGCCAGCAGCTCACACAGGGGGGACAACACTGAAGCTTTCTTT	CASSSHRGDNTEAFF
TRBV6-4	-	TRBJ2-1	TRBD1	TGTGCCAGCAGTAGTACCGGGACAGGATTCAATGAGCAGTTCTTC	CASSSTGTGFNEQFF
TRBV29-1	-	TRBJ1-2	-	TGCAGCGTTGAAACGGGAGCCTATGGCTACACCTTC	CSVETGAYGYTF
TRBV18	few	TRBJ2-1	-	TGTGCCAGCTCACCCCTAAATGAGCAGTTCTTC	CASSPLNEQFF
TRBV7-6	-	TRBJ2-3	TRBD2	TGTGCCAGCAGCTTAGTTCTAGCGGGACCCACAGATACGCAGTATTTT	CASSLVLAGPTDTQYF
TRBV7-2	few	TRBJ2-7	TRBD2	TGTGCCAGCAGCTTAGCTCTAGCGGCGGGGAACGAGCAGTACTTC	CASSLALAAGNEQYF
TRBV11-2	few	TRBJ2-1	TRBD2	TGTGCCAGCAGCCAAAATTCGGGAGGTGAGCAGTTCTTC	CASSQNSGGEQFF
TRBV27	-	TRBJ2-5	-	TGTGCCAGCAGTTTAGTAGGGACCCAAGAGACCCAGTACTTC	CASSLVGTQETQYF
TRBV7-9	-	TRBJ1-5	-	TGTGCCAGCAGCTTGGACCGAAATCAGCCCCAGCATTTT	CASSLDRNQPQHF
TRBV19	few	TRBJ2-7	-	TGTGCCAGTAGTATTGCCTTGACAGTTGGGAGCGAGCAGTACTTC	CASSIALTVGSEQYF
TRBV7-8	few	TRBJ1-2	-	TGTGCCAGCAGCTTAAGGCAGGACCGAATTAAGGAGGGCTACACCTTC	CASSLRQDRIKEGYTF
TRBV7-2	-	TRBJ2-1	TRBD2	TGTGCCAGCAGCTTAGGGGCTAGCGGGGGGTACAATGAGCAGTTCTTC	CASSLGASGGYNEQFF
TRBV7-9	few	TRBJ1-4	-	TGTGCCAGCAGCTTAACGGACCTCGGGGAAAAACTGTTTTTT	CASSLTDLGEKLFF
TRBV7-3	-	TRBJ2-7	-	TGTGCCAGCAGCCCCGGGGTTCACTACGAGCAGTACTTC	CASSPGVHYEQYF
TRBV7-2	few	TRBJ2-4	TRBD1	TGTGCCAGCAGCCCCCGACAGGGGGCGAAAAACATTCAGTACTTC	CASSPRQGAKNIQYF
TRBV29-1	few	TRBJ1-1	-	TGCAGCGTTAAGGCCCGGGTCAGTAACACTGAAGCTTTCTTT	CSVKARVSNTEAFF
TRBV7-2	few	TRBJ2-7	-	TGTGCCAGCAGCCCCAGACTAGTAGCCTACGAGCAGTACTTC	CASSPRLVAYEQYF
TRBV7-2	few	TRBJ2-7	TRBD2	TGTGCCAGCAGCTCCCGCCCGGGAGGGCCAAAAAACGAGCAGTACTTC	CASSSRPGGPKNEQYF
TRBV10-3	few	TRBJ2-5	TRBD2	TGTGCCATCAGACCGGGACTAGGGAGAGAGACCCAGTACTTC	CAIRPGLGRETQYF
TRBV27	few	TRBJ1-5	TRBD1	TGTGCCAGCAGGGGACAGGGGTTGAGTAGGCCCCAGCATTTT	CASRGQGLSRPQHF
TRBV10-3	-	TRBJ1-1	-	TGTGCCATCGGGAAAGTACGGGCGAACACTGAAGCTTTCTTT	CAIGKVRANTEAFF
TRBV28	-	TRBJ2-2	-	TGTGCCAGCAGCTCCGGAGGGGTAGGGAAGGACGGGGAGCTGTTTTTT	CASSSGGVGKDGELFF
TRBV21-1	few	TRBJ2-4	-	TGTGCCAGCAGCAAAGTTTGGCGGGCCATAGAGACCAAAAACATTCAGTACTTC	CASSKVWRAIETKNIQYF
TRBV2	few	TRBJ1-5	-	TGTGCCAGCAGTGAGGAGGGTTATCAGCCCCAGCATTTT	CASSEEGYQPQHF
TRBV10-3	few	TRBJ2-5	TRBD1	TGTGCCATCAGTCCCGACAGGGGCCAAGAGACCCAGTACTTC	CAISPDRGQETQYF
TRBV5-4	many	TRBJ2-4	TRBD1	TGTGCCACATCGAGACAGGGGGCTAAAAACATTCAGTACTTC	CATSRQGAKNIQYF
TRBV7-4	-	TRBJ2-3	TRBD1	TGTGCCAGCAGCTCGGAAGACAGGGGGGCCCCAGGCACAGATACGCAGTATTTT	CASSSEDRGAPGTDTQYF
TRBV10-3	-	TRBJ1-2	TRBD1	TGTGCCATCAGTGAGTCGACGAGACAGGGGGCGATCTATGGCTACACCTTC	CAISESTRQGAIYGYTF
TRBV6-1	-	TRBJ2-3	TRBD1	TGTGCCAGCAGTGAACGGGACAGTGGAGATACGCAGTATTTT	CASSERDSGDTQYF
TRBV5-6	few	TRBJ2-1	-	TGTGCCAGCAGCCCCCCCACGGGGGATGAGCAGTTCTTC	CASSPPTGDEQFF
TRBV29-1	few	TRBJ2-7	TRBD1	TGCAGCGTTGAGGGACAGGGAGTTGGAGAGCAGTACTTC	CSVEGQGVGEQYF
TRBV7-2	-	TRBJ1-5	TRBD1	TGTGCCAGCAGCTTAAGGGGGACAGGGAGCAATCAGCCCCAGCATTTT	CASSLRGTGSNQPQHF
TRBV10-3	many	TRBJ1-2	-	TGTGCCATCGGACTGAACTATGGCTACACCTTC	CAIGLNYGYTF
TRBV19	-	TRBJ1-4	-	TGTGCCAGTAGATGGTCCCGGACGGAAAAACTGTTTTTT	CASRWSRTEKLFF
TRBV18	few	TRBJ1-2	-	TGTGCCAGCTCACCCTCAACCCGGGGTTACTATGGCTACACCTTC	CASSPSTRGYYGYTF